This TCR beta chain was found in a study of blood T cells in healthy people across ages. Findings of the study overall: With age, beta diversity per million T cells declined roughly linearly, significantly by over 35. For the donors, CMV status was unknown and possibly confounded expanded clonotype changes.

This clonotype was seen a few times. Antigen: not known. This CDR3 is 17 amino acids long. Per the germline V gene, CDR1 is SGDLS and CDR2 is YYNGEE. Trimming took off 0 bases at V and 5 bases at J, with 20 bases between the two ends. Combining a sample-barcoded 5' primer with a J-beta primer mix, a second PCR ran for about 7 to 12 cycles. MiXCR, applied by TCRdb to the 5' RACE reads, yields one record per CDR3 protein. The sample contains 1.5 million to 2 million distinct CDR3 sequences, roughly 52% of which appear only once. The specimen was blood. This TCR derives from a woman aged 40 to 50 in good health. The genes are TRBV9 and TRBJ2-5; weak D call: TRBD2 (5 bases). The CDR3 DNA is TGTGCCAGCAGCGTAGGACCGAAACCGGTCGGGGAGGAGACCCAGTACTTC. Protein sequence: CASSVGPKPVGEETQYF. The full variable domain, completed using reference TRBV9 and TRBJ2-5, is DSGVTQTPKHLITATGQRVTLRCSPRSGDLSVYWYQQSLDQGLQFLIQYYNGEERAKGNILERFSAQQFPDLHSELNLSSLELGDSALYFCASSVGPKPVGEETQYFGPGTRLLVL.